This T cell receptor (beta chain) derives from a study of OX40 agonist ivuxolimab in advanced cancers. Background on the study: While on treatment, patients had intravenous ivuxolimab at 0.01 to 10 mg/kg every 2 weeks.

In the case of this clone: What it binds is not known. The sample contains more than one DNA sequence encoding this CDR3.

The data were produced by immunoSEQ multiplex PCR, yet TCRdb's version contains in-frame clones alone and is incomplete. The table lists around 66,000 clones, around 87% of them singletons. The CDR3 has 14 amino acids. The V gene end was trimmed by 3 bases and the J gene end by 1 base; junction bases not matched to a gene: 3. CDR1 and CDR2 from the germline V gene are SGHRS and YFSETQ. Autoimmune disease history or systemic immunosuppression meant exclusion. Study conclusions and caveats: In general, CD8+ T cells held more expanded clones than CD4+ did, on average.

The chain has TRBV5-1 and TRBJ2-5; 7 nucleotides match TRBD2. The sequence derives from an adult with an advanced solid tumor such as melanoma, head and neck, liver or kidney cancer. This sample comprised CD4+ or CD8+ T cells sorted from blood, obtained in a trial of the OX40 agonist ivuxolimab. CDR3 DNA sequence: TGCGCCAGCAGCTGGGAGGGATTCCAAGAGACCCAGTACTTC. This sequence encodes CASSWEGFQETQYF.